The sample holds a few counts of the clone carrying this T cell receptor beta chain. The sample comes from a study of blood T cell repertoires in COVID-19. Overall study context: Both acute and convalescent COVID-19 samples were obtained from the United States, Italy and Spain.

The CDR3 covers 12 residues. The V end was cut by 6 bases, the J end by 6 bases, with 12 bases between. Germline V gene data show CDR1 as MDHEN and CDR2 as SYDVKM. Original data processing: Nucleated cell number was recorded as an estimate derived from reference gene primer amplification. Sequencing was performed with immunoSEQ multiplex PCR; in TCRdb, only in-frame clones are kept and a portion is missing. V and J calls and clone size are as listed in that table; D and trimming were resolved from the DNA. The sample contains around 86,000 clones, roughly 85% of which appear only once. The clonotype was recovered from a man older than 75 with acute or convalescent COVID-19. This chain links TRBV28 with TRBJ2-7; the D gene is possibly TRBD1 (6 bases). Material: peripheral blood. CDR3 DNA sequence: TGTGCCAGCAGGGTCGGGACACGCGAGCAGTACTTC. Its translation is CASRVGTREQYF.